These T cell receptor beta chains were read from a single sample in a study of early T cells in non-severe SARS-CoV-2 infection. TCRdb re-called the 5' RACE reads through MiXCR, storing one row per CDR3 protein. Of 53,000 or so distinct CDR3 sequences listed, 10% to 15% are singletons. The sample in question was whole blood, obtained at baseline. These receptors were taken from an adult who was a healthcare worker with PCR-confirmed SARS-CoV-2 infection or an uninfected control (not recorded which). Each CDR3 is given with its conserved first and last residue. A D gene is named only where the DNA matches it firmly. The size field is filled for only some rows; it gives once, few, many or a size class.

j_call d_call clone_size v_call cdr3_aa cdr3_nt
TRBJ2-1 TRBD2 - TRBV19 CASSPLAGVRNEQFF TGTGCCAGTAGTCCTTTAGCGGGAGTCCGGAATGAGCAGTTCTTC
TRBJ1-3 - few TRBV7-2 CASSPLRVSRNTIYF TGTGCCAGCAGCCCTTTGAGGGTCAGTAGAAACACCATATATTTT
TRBJ2-7 TRBD1 few TRBV27 CASSLGTGPEYEQYF TGTGCCAGCAGTTTGGGGACAGGGCCGGAATACGAGCAGTACTTC
TRBJ2-7 - - TRBV27 CASSLRMGGYEQYF TGTGCCAGCAGTTTAAGAATGGGAGGCTACGAGCAGTACTTC
TRBJ2-3 - - TRBV11-2 CASSDGLTRVATQYF TGTGCCAGCAGCGACGGACTGACTCGGGTGGCGACGCAGTATTTT
TRBJ2-1 TRBD2 few TRBV28 CASRNSGRPYNEQFF TGTGCCAGCAGGAATAGCGGGAGACCCTACAATGAGCAGTTCTTC
TRBJ2-7 TRBD1 few TRBV18 CASSGQGFYEQYF TGTGCCAGCTCAGGACAGGGGTTCTACGAGCAGTACTTC
TRBJ2-3 TRBD2 medium-sized TRBV27 CASSQGPGLAADTQYF TGTGCCAGCAGCCAAGGGCCGGGACTAGCAGCAGATACGCAGTATTTT
TRBJ1-4 - few TRBV29-1 CSGSGALNEKLFF TGCAGCGGATCCGGGGCACTTAATGAAAAACTGTTTTTT
TRBJ1-5 - few TRBV7-2 CASRLGGESQPQHF TGTGCCAGCAGATTAGGCGGTGAATCTCAGCCCCAGCATTTT
TRBJ2-1 - few TRBV12-3/TRBV12-4 CASSLGGSGYNEQFF TGTGCCAGCAGTTTAGGGGGGAGTGGTTACAATGAGCAGTTCTTC
TRBJ2-1 - - TRBV7-2 CASSLGASFYEQFF TGTGCCAGCAGCTTAGGGGCTAGCTTCTATGAGCAGTTCTTC
TRBJ1-1 - - TRBV12-3/TRBV12-4 CASTKDSLNTEAFF TGTGCCAGCACCAAGGACAGCTTGAACACTGAAGCTTTCTTT
TRBJ2-1 TRBD2 few TRBV7-9 CASSLGSGRISPTGPYNEQFF TGTGCCAGCAGCTTGGGTAGCGGGAGAATCTCCCCCACCGGACCTTACAATGAGCAGTTCTTC
TRBJ2-3 TRBD1 few TRBV28 CASSSPAGGRTDTQYF TGTGCCAGCAGTTCCCCGGCAGGGGGACGCACAGATACGCAGTATTTT
TRBJ1-1 TRBD1 - TRBV7-2 CASSLGWTRGDVGTEAFF TGTGCCAGCAGCTTAGGATGGACCAGGGGGGATGTTGGCACTGAAGCTTTCTTT
TRBJ1-2 - many TRBV5-1 CASSSDRIGVYTF TGCGCCAGCAGCTCCGACAGAATTGGAGTCTACACCTTC
TRBJ2-1 TRBD2 many TRBV7-9 CASSLVLAGYNEQFF TGTGCCAGCAGCTTAGTACTAGCGGGGTACAATGAGCAGTTCTTC
TRBJ2-7 - many TRBV18 CASSSSGGNEQYF TGTGCCAGCTCTTCCTCTGGGGGGAACGAGCAGTACTTC
TRBJ1-3 - - TRBV6-2/TRBV6-3 CASSYSLGNSGNTIYF TGTGCCAGCAGTTACTCGTTGGGGAACTCTGGAAACACCATATATTTT
TRBJ1-1 - - TRBV6-9 CASSRPGRETPDTEAFF TGTGCCAGCAGCCGACCGGGCCGAGAAACCCCTGACACTGAAGCTTTCTTT
TRBJ1-6 TRBD1 few TRBV5-4 CASSPQRQGGSPLHF TGTGCCAGCAGCCCCCAACGACAGGGAGGTTCACCCCTCCACTTT
TRBJ2-7 TRBD2 few TRBV7-2 CASSPGLAETYEQYF TGTGCCAGCAGCCCCGGACTAGCGGAGACCTACGAGCAGTACTTC
TRBJ2-1 TRBD2 few TRBV18 CASSQPGLAGVGVHNEQFF TGTGCCAGCTCGCAACCGGGACTAGCGGGCGTCGGGGTACACAATGAGCAGTTCTTC
TRBJ2-2 - - TRBV11-2 CASSSRRNTGELFF TGTGCCAGCAGTAGCAGGCGGAACACCGGGGAGCTGTTTTTT
TRBJ2-3 - few TRBV7-2 CAIEPRGAQDTQYF TGTGCCATTGAACCAAGGGGGGCCCAAGATACGCAGTATTTT
TRBJ2-1 - few TRBV28 CASSSLVASSYNEQFF TGTGCCAGCAGTTCCCTAGTCGCCAGCTCCTACAATGAGCAGTTCTTC
TRBJ2-7 - many TRBV9 CASSVAADPYEQYF TGTGCCAGCAGCGTAGCGGCGGACCCCTACGAGCAGTACTTC
TRBJ1-4 - - TRBV7-2 CASRTGNEKLFF TGTGCCAGCAGGACAGGAAATGAAAAACTGTTTTTT
TRBJ1-2 - - TRBV10-3 CAINEGYGYTF TGTGCCATCAACGAGGGCTATGGCTACACCTTC
TRBJ2-5 - few TRBV7-8 CASSLWNQETQYF TGTGCCAGCAGCTTATGGAACCAAGAGACCCAGTACTTC